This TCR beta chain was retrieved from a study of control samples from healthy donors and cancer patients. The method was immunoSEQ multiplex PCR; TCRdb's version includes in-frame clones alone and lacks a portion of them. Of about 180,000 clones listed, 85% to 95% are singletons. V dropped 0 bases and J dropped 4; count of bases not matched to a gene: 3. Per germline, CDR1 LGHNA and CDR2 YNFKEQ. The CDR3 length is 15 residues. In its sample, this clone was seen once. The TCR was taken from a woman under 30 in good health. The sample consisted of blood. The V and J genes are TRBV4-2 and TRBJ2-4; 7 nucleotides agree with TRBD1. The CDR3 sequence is CASSQDRDRKNIQYF. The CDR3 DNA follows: TGTGCCAGCAGCCAAGATCGGGACAGAAAAAACATTCAGTACTTC.